Listed below are T cell receptor beta chains from one sample, sequenced in a study of control samples from healthy donors and cancer patients. Only in-frame clones appear in the TCRdb table, and some are missing; sequencing was by immunoSEQ multiplex PCR. The sample comprises about 250,000 clones, roughly 82% of which are singletons, and roughly 15% rests with the top ten. The specimen sequenced was PBMCs. These TCRs come from a woman aged 55-75 years with lung cancer. Each CDR3 is given without its conserved first and last residue. The order of the fields is J gene, V gene, CDR3 length, CDR3 protein.

j_gene: TRBJ1-1; v_gene: TRBV2; len: 13; CDR3aa: ASSEIRGANTEAF
j_gene: TRBJ1-1; v_gene: TRBV7-3; len: 12; CDR3aa: ASSPTGTYTEAF
j_gene: TRBJ2-2; v_gene: TRBV27; len: 14; CDR3aa: ASSLSGGALIGELF
j_gene: TRBJ1-1; v_gene: TRBV6-5; len: 11; CDR3aa: ASSYSVGTEAF
j_gene: TRBJ2-5; v_gene: TRBV19; len: 14; CDR3aa: ASRPGTSGFQETQY
j_gene: TRBJ1-1; v_gene: TRBV28; len: 12; CDR3aa: ASSGGQGAGEAF
j_gene: TRBJ2-3; v_gene: TRBV13; len: 16; CDR3aa: ASSSITRRSGVVDTQY
j_gene: TRBJ2-7; v_gene: TRBV5-1; len: 14; CDR3aa: ASSSGSSGSSYEQY
j_gene: TRBJ2-7; v_gene: TRBV5-8; len: 14; CDR3aa: ASSFRAGQGSYEQY
j_gene: TRBJ2-7; v_gene: TRBV2; len: 12; CDR3aa: ASTPAGGKYEQY
j_gene: TRBJ1-3; v_gene: TRBV7-2; len: 13; CDR3aa: ASSQQAGSGNTIY
j_gene: TRBJ2-3; v_gene: TRBV15; len: 10; CDR3aa: ASDRGTGTQY
j_gene: TRBJ2-4; v_gene: TRBV7-2; len: 17; CDR3aa: ASSPGRRTSGRFRNIQY
j_gene: TRBJ2-7; v_gene: TRBV10-3; len: 11; CDR3aa: AIAGTGNNEQY
j_gene: TRBJ1-1; v_gene: TRBV15; len: 15; CDR3aa: ATSRGPRGGFSTEAF
j_gene: TRBJ2-5; v_gene: TRBV2; len: 8; CDR3aa: ASSQETQY
j_gene: TRBJ1-1; v_gene: TRBV10-3; len: 10; CDR3aa: AISERGTEAF
j_gene: TRBJ2-1; v_gene: TRBV29-1; len: 10; CDR3aa: SVEKGPNEQF
j_gene: TRBJ2-7; v_gene: TRBV24-1; len: 13; CDR3aa: ATSDSSRSLYEQY
j_gene: TRBJ1-2; v_gene: TRBV28; len: 13; CDR3aa: ASSLGSGSGYGYT
j_gene: TRBJ1-6; v_gene: TRBV5-1; len: 14; CDR3aa: ASSLGMTGWASPLH
j_gene: TRBJ2-7; v_gene: TRBV2; len: 11; CDR3aa: ASSQGDFYEQY
j_gene: TRBJ2-1; v_gene: TRBV5-1; len: 13; CDR3aa: ASSLAGTNDNEQF
j_gene: TRBJ2-2; v_gene: TRBV18; len: 12; CDR3aa: ASSQGIDTGELF
j_gene: TRBJ1-2; v_gene: TRBV7-9; len: 10; CDR3aa: ASSPPSGGYT
j_gene: TRBJ2-7; v_gene: TRBV9; len: 11; CDR3aa: ASSEAPSGEQY
j_gene: TRBJ1-2; v_gene: TRBV10-3; len: 16; CDR3aa: AISESTFGMTGNYHYT
j_gene: TRBJ1-2; v_gene: TRBV7-2; len: 11; CDR3aa: ASSSPVSSGYT
j_gene: TRBJ2-7; v_gene: TRBV28; len: 10; CDR3aa: ASSSTPKGWY
j_gene: TRBJ2-1; v_gene: TRBV7-9; len: 11; CDR3aa: ASSVTAYNEQF
j_gene: TRBJ1-3; v_gene: TRBV7-2; len: 14; CDR3aa: ASSLLPGGKGNTIY
j_gene: TRBJ1-2; v_gene: TRBV10-3; len: 12; CDR3aa: AISEGVRIYGYT
j_gene: TRBJ2-7; v_gene: TRBV20-1; len: 10; CDR3aa: SASADYYEQY
j_gene: TRBJ1-5; v_gene: TRBV28; len: 14; CDR3aa: ASSFLGRRSNQPQH
j_gene: TRBJ1-6; v_gene: TRBV6-1; len: 12; CDR3aa: ASSEQQGGSPLH
j_gene: TRBJ1-5; v_gene: TRBV7-3; len: 11; CDR3aa: ASSASLDQPQH